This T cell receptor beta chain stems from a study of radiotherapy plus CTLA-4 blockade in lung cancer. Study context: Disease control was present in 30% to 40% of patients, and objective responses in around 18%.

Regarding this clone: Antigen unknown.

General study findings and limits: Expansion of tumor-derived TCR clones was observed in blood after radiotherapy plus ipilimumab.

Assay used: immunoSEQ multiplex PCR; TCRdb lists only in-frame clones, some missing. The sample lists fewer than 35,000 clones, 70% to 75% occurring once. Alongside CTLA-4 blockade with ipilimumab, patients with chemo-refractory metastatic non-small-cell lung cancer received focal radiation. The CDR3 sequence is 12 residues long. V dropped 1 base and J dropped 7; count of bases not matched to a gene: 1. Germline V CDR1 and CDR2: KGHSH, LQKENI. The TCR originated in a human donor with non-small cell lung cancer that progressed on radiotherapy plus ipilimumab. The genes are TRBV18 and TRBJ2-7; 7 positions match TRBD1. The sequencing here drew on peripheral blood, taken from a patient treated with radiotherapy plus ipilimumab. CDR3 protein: CASSPQTGEQYF. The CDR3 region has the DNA TGTGCCAGCTCACCACAGACAGGGGAGCAGTACTTC.